A single sample is the source of the 19 T cell receptor beta chains below, sequenced in a study of T cell changes during pregnancy in multiple sclerosis. Sequencing used immunoSEQ multiplex PCR; TCRdb keeps in-frame clones, though not all of them. The sample holds over 100,000 clones, 80% to 95% seen once. The sequencing used peripheral blood, collected in the third trimester of pregnancy. All receptors come from a female donor with multiple sclerosis, enrolled in a pregnancy study.

The chain joins TRBV7-3 to TRBJ2-3; no clear D gene. The CDR3 contains 13 residues. Per the germline V gene, CDR1 is SGHTA and CDR2 is FQGTGA. Trimming took 6 bases from V and 3 from J, leaving 10 bases between them. The CDR3: CASSRQVTDTQYF. The CDR3 DNA reads as TGTGCCAGCAGTCGCCAGGTTACAGATACGCAGTATTTT.

The J gene is TRBJ1-1, the V gene TRBV2, with 8 bases matching TRBD1. J was trimmed by 5 bases and V by 6 bases; bases with no gene match: 8. Germline V gene data show CDR1 as SNHLY and CDR2 as FYNNEI. This CDR3 region has 14 residues. The CDR3 region has the DNA TGTGCCAGCAGGGGAACAGGGGGGAAAACTGAAGCTTTCTTT. The encoded protein is CASRGTGGKTEAFF.

This clone was seen only once. The chain joins TRBV18 to TRBJ1-1, with D uncertain. The CDR3 has 14 amino acids. Germline loops: CDR1 KGHSH, CDR2 LQKENI. V was pared by 1 base and J by 0 bases, with 6 bases between. The CDR3 here is CASSPLPVNTEAFF. The CDR3 coding sequence is TGTGCCAGCTCACCACTTCCGGTGAACACTGAAGCTTTCTTT.

This chain connects TRBV19 to TRBJ1-1; 9 positions match TRBD1. The CDR3 has 14 amino acids. J lost 6 bases, V lost 5 bases, and 7 bases had no gene match. Germline loops: CDR1 LNHDA, CDR2 SQIVND (reference sequence). CDR3 bases: TGTGCCAGTAGTCTTATCAGACAGGGGGCTGAAGCTTTCTTT. Translating it yields CASSLIRQGAEAFF.

The chain joins TRBV28 to TRBJ1-2; no firm D call. The CDR3 length is 12 residues. Trimming removed 6 bases at V and 0 bases at J, with 5 bases between. Germline lookup yields CDR1 MDHEN and CDR2 SYDVKM. The CDR3 bases are TGTGCCAGCAGGCGTTCTAACTATGGCTACACCTTC. This sequence encodes CASRRSNYGYTF.

In its sample, this clone was seen a few times. The chain employs TRBV27 and TRBJ2-5, with 8 bases lining up with TRBD2. J lost 5 bases, V lost 5 bases, and 10 bases had no gene match. Germline CDR1 reads MNHEY; CDR2 reads SMNVEV (reference sequence). The CDR3 is 15 amino acids. DNA for the CDR3: TGTGCCAGCAGTGGCGTCGGGGGGGCTGGGGAGACCCAGTACTTC. This sequence encodes CASSGVGGAGETQYF.

V is TRBV9 and J is TRBJ2-1; 7 bases are shared with TRBD2. The CDR3 is made up of 15 amino acids. V lost 5 bases and J lost 0; bases outside the gene matches: 5. The germline CDR1 and CDR2 sequences are SGDLS and YYNGEE. The CDR3, as DNA: TGTGCCAGCAGTTATCTAGCGGCCTCCTACAATGAGCAGTTCTTC. Translated, it gives CASSYLAASYNEQFF. The variable domain in full, completed from reference TRBV9 and TRBJ2-1, reads DSGVTQTPKHLITATGQRVTLRCSPRSGDLSVYWYQQSLDQGLQFLIQYYNGEERAKGNILERFSAQQFPDLHSELNLSSLELGDSALYFCASSYLAASYNEQFFGPGTRLTVL.

The CDR3 sequence: CASSLQGQDTGELFF. CDR3 nucleotides: TGTGCCAGCAGCCTACAGGGACAGGACACCGGGGAGCTGTTTTTT. The chain carries TRBV11-3 and TRBJ2-2; 8 nucleotides line up with TRBD1. Trimming cost V 5 bases and J 3 bases; bases outside gene matches: 5. CDR1 is SGHNT, CDR2 YENEEA, per germline. The CDR3 sequence is 15 residues long.

The chain uses TRBV7-9 and TRBJ1-1; the D gene is possibly TRBD1 (6 bases). In germline, CDR1 is SEHNR, CDR2 FQNEAQ (reference sequence). The germline V and J ends were trimmed by 5 bases and 4 bases, with 17 bases remaining between them. This CDR3 has 15 amino acids. The CDR3 DNA sequence: TGTGCCAGCAGCCCCGACGGGGGGGCTGGCACTGAAGCTTTCTTT. Residues: CASSPDGGAGTEAFF.

Comments on this clone: The same CDR3 is also encoded by other DNA sequences in this sample. The chain combines TRBV9 with TRBJ1-1; D perhaps matches TRBD1 (6 bases). The CDR3 has 14 amino acids. From germline, CDR1 is SGDLS and CDR2 YYNGEE. V was shortened by 2 bases and J by 0 bases, with 8 bases between the two germline ends. The CDR3 bases are TGTGCCAGCAGCGTCGGACAGTTGAACACTGAAGCTTTCTTT. This encodes CASSVGQLNTEAFF.

This clone appeared a single time. This chain connects TRBV7-9 to TRBJ1-4; D unclear. Germline-derived CDR1 and CDR2 are SEHNR and FQNEAQ (reference sequence). V was pared by 3 bases and J by 3 bases, with 11 bases between. CDR3 length equals 15 residues. The CDR3 loop is CASSFSGKSNEKLFF. In DNA, the CDR3 is TGTGCCAGCAGCTTCTCGGGAAAATCTAATGAAAAACTGTTTTTT.

V gene TRBV27 combines with J gene TRBJ2-7; TRBD2 aligns across 10 bases. V gave up 0 bases and J gave up 3 bases; unmatched junction bases: 5. The CDR3 is 16 amino acids. Germline lookup yields CDR1 MNHEY and CDR2 SMNVEV (reference sequence). CDR3 region: CASSLSRLAGVYEQYF. CDR3 in DNA: TGTGCCAGCAGTTTATCGAGGCTAGCGGGGGTCTACGAGCAGTACTTC.

The chain couples TRBV15 to TRBJ1-2; D gene ambiguous. CDR1 and CDR2 (germline): LNHNV, YYDKDF (reference sequence). The CDR3 consists of 13 residues. Trimming took off 2 bases at V and 6 bases at J, with 10 bases between the two ends. The CDR3 here is CATSRQAHHGYTF. The CDR3 DNA reads as TGTGCCACCAGCAGACAGGCCCACCATGGCTACACCTTC.

The chain carries TRBV28 and TRBJ1-2; D might be TRBD1 (5 bases). This CDR3 contains 14 residues. Germline V gene data show CDR1 as MDHEN and CDR2 as SYDVKM. Trimming left V 3 bases short and J 4 bases short, with 12 bases between. CDR3 in DNA: TGTGCCAGCAGTTTTGTGGGGGGAGTCTATGGCTACACCTTC. It translates to CASSFVGGVYGYTF.

CDR3 DNA sequence: TGTGCCAGCAGTTCGTTAGGGGCGAGTGAGCAGTTCTTC. Translating gives CASSSLGASEQFF. The gene calls are TRBV27 and TRBJ2-1, with D perhaps TRBD1 (5 bases). The CDR3 is made up of 13 amino acids. Per the germline V gene, CDR1 is MNHEY and CDR2 is SMNVEV (reference sequence). Trimming took off 4 bases at V and 9 bases at J, with 13 bases between the two ends.

The V and J genes are TRBV29-1 and TRBJ1-2; D is ambiguous. Germline V gene sequence: CDR1 SQVTM, CDR2 ANQGSEA. Trimming pared 6 bases from V and 2 bases from J, leaving 10 bases between. The CDR3 sequence is 12 residues long. The CDR3 protein is CSVGSLNYGYTF. The CDR3 DNA is TGCAGCGTCGGGTCCTTAAACTATGGCTACACCTTC. Full variable domain (missing parts from reference TRBV29-1 and TRBJ1-2): SAVISQKPSRDICQRGTSLTIQCQVDSQVTMMFWYRQQPGQSLTLIATANQGSEATYESGFVIDKFPISRPNLTFSTLTVSNMSPEDSSIYLCSVGSLNYGYTFGSGTRLTVV.

This clone was detected only once. This chain joins TRBV2 and TRBJ1-5; 8 positions match TRBD1. This CDR3 is built from 13 residues. Germline V gives CDR1 SNHLY, CDR2 FYNNEI. Losses at the gene ends were 5 bases for V and 7 bases for J; bases not matched to a gene: 4. This CDR3 is CASSQGARQPQHF. CDR3 DNA sequence: TGTGCCAGCAGTCAGGGGGCGCGACAGCCCCAGCATTTT.

The chain uses TRBV6-1 and TRBJ2-1, with 9 nucleotides matching TRBD2. Germline V lookup: CDR1 MNHNS, CDR2 SASEGT. This CDR3 spans 16 amino acids. The V gene end was trimmed by 4 bases and the J gene end by 7 bases; junction bases not matched to a gene: 11. The CDR3 DNA reads as TGTGCCAGCAGTGTGGTGGGTCTAGCGGGAAAGAATGAGCAGTTCTTC. It translates to CASSVVGLAGKNEQFF.

The V gene is TRBV27, the J gene TRBJ2-1; TRBD1 might be the D (5 bases). Germline V gives CDR1 MNHEY, CDR2 SMNVEV (reference sequence). Trimming pared 2 bases from V and 2 bases from J, leaving 13 bases between. This CDR3 region has 16 residues. CDR3 region: CASSLDGRVAYNEQFF. The CDR3 DNA follows: TGTGCCAGCAGTTTAGATGGCAGGGTAGCCTACAATGAGCAGTTCTTC.